Below, 28 T cell receptor beta chains from the same sample are listed, as sequenced in a study of cytomegalovirus exposure and HLA in healthy donors. The PCR employed 60 Vbeta primers together with 13 Jbeta primers. Here immunoSEQ multiplex PCR was the method, and the copy in TCRdb shows in-frame clones only, minus some. The sample records approximately 140,000 clones, 76% being singletons. The sample was PBMCs. Receptors originate from a man aged 18 to 35 in good health and CMV-seronegative.

The chain is built from TRBV10-3 and TRBJ2-3; 10 positions match TRBD2. The CDR3 consists of 17 residues. V shed 4 bases, J shed 6 bases, and the junction held 13 bases outside the gene matches. CDR1 and CDR2 (germline): ENHRY, SYGVKD. The chain's CDR3 is CAISGDPQRGGPDTQYF. The CDR3 region has the DNA TGTGCCATCAGTGGAGACCCCCAGCGGGGGGGCCCCGATACGCAGTATTTT.

This chain connects TRBV19 to TRBJ2-7; TRBD1 aligns across 9 bases. Germline CDR1 LNHDA, CDR2 SQIVND (reference sequence). J was trimmed by 1 base and V by 11 bases; bases with no gene match: 6. The CDR3 sequence is 13 residues long. The CDR3 sequence is CASQDRGSYEQYF. The CDR3 DNA follows: TGTGCCTCCCAAGACAGGGGGTCCTACGAGCAGTACTTC.

Worth noting for this clone: At one boundary the junction diverges from the germline segment, which might be a read error. The rearrangement joins TRBV5-1 to TRBJ2-7, with TRBD1 as a possible D gene (6 bases). The CDR3 length is 15 residues. From germline, CDR1 is SGHRS and CDR2 YFSETQ. In DNA form, the CDR3 reads TGCGCCAGCAGCTTGGATGGCAGGGGAGTATACGAGAAGTACTTC. Translating gives CASSLDGRGVYEKYF.

The rearrangement uses TRBV9 and TRBJ2-3; D is possibly TRBD1 (6 bases). The CDR3 is 14 amino acids. Between the trimmed V and J ends, which lost 2 bases and 5 bases, there was a span of 12 bases. Germline V gene data show CDR1 as SGDLS and CDR2 as YYNGEE. The CDR3 region has the DNA TGTGCCAGCAGCGTTCAGACAGGAAAAGATACGCAGTATTTT. It translates to CASSVQTGKDTQYF.

The chain links TRBV12-5 to TRBJ1-1; D is unresolved. V was clipped by 1 base and J by 1 base, with 4 bases between them. The CDR3 is 13 amino acids. Per the germline V gene, CDR1 is LGHNT and CDR2 is FRNRAP. The CDR3 sequence: CASGLAGNTEAFF. CDR3 sequence (DNA): TGTGCTAGTGGTTTGGCCGGGAACACTGAAGCTTTCTTT.

The gene calls are TRBV7-9 and TRBJ2-3; D remains unclear. Trimming pared 5 bases from V and 3 bases from J, leaving 12 bases between. CDR3 length: 14 residues. Germline V CDR1 and CDR2: SEHNR, FQNEAQ (reference sequence). This CDR3 reads CASSLEVVTDTQYF. The CDR3 DNA reads TGTGCCAGCAGCCTCGAGGTGGTAACAGATACGCAGTATTTT. The entire variable domain, with the rest obtained from reference TRBV7-9 and TRBJ2-3, is as follows: DTGVSQNPRHKITKRGQNVTFRCDPISEHNRLYWYRQTLGQGPEFLTYFQNEAQLEKSRLLSDRFSAERPKGSFSTLEIQRTEQGDSAMYLCASSLEVVTDTQYFGPGTRLTVL.

The count of this clone is one. CDR3 sequence (DNA): TGTGCCTGGAGTCGGGGACTAGCGGGAGACTATGGGCTGTACGAGCAGTACTTC. Amino acid sequence: CAWSRGLAGDYGLYEQYF. This chain joins TRBV30 and TRBJ2-7; TRBD2 matches 14 bases. Germline trimming cut 2 bases from V and 4 bases from J; bases unmatched to any gene: 13. Germline CDR1 and CDR2: GTSNPN and SVGIG (reference sequence). This CDR3 has 18 amino acids.

The table lists this clone with a few counts. The chain couples TRBV11-1 to TRBJ2-1; D is unresolved. The germline gives CDR1 SGHAT, CDR2 FQDESV (reference sequence). The V gene lost 0 bases and the J gene lost 5 bases, with 11 bases spanning the gap. The CDR3 spans 15 residues. This CDR3 reads CASSLANSRDNEQFF. The CDR3 nucleotides are TGTGCCAGCAGCTTAGCGAATAGTCGGGACAATGAGCAGTTCTTC.

The gene calls are TRBV5-8 and TRBJ2-1; 7 bases are shared with TRBD1. CDR3 length equals 15 residues. J gave up 2 bases and V 0 bases, and 2 bases lay outside the gene matches. In germline, CDR1 is SGHTS, CDR2 YDEGEE. Here the CDR3 DNA reads TGTGCCAGCAGCTTGGGTGGGACAGCCTACAATGAGCAGTTCTTC. As protein: CASSLGGTAYNEQFF.

V is TRBV7-9 and J is TRBJ2-3, with a possible D match to TRBD2 (7 bases). Per germline, CDR1 SEHNR and CDR2 FQNEAQ (reference sequence). The length of the CDR3 is 16 residues. V lost 4 bases to trimming and J lost 3 bases, with 17 bases between them. The CDR3 here is CASSSGRGGSTDTQYF. The CDR3 DNA reads as TGTGCCAGCAGCTCTGGAAGGGGGGGCTCGACAGATACGCAGTATTTT.

The chain links TRBV27 to TRBJ1-1; maybe TRBD1 (5 bases). Trimming removed 3 bases from V and 6 bases from J, with 14 bases in between. The germline gives CDR1 MNHEY, CDR2 SMNVEV (reference sequence). CDR3 length equals 14 residues. The CDR3 DNA reads TGTGCCAGCAGTTTCCACGGGGGGAATCCTGAAGCTTTCTTT. It translates to CASSFHGGNPEAFF.

CDR3 bases: TGTGCCAGCAGCGTAGGAGGGGACAGGGGTGTGGAGTCACCCCTCCACTTT. Translating it yields CASSVGGDRGVESPLHF. The V and J genes are TRBV9 and TRBJ1-6, with TRBD1 matching over 10 bases. V trimming: 0 bases; J trimming: 10 bases; junction bases outside the gene matches: 10. CDR3 length: 17 residues. Per germline, CDR1 SGDLS and CDR2 YYNGEE.

The chain has TRBV6-6 and TRBJ2-7, with 7 bases matching TRBD1. The V and J ends lost 5 bases and 5 bases, in that order; junction bases with no gene match: 12. There are 15 residues in the CDR3. Germline CDR1 MNHNY, CDR2 SVGAGI (reference sequence). CDR3 sequence: CASSRKDRVYNEQYF. Written as DNA, the CDR3 is TGTGCCAGCAGTCGGAAAGACAGGGTGTATAACGAGCAGTACTTC.

The sample holds one count of this clone. The chain joins TRBV7-3 to TRBJ2-7; D gene unclear. The CDR3 extends over 13 amino acids. Germline loops: CDR1 SGHTA, CDR2 FQGTGA. Trimming removed 2 bases at V and 3 bases at J, with 8 bases between. CDR3 loop: CASSLDTDYEQYF. The CDR3 region has the DNA TGTGCCAGCAGCTTAGATACAGACTACGAGCAGTACTTC.

This chain links TRBV19 with TRBJ1-2, with D unresolved. The CDR3 totals 15 residues. The V gene lost 3 bases and the J gene lost 0 bases, with 11 bases spanning the gap. Germline V gene lookup returns CDR1 LNHDA and CDR2 SQIVND (reference sequence). CDR3 bases: TGTGCCAGTAGTATTGTTTACAGCCCTAACTATGGCTACACCTTC. Its translation is CASSIVYSPNYGYTF.

This sequence joins TRBV7-2 and TRBJ2-7, with 8 bases matching TRBD2. Germline V gene data show CDR1 as SGHTA and CDR2 as FQGNSA. This CDR3 contains 13 residues. V dropped 3 bases and J dropped 5; count of bases not matched to a gene: 3. Here the CDR3 DNA reads TGTGCCAGCAGCTTTGCAGCGGGAGACGAGCAGTACTTC. This gives the protein CASSFAAGDEQYF.

J is TRBJ1-3 and V is TRBV9; D is unresolved. Germline lookup yields CDR1 SGDLS and CDR2 YYNGEE. With 0 bases removed from V and 3 bases from J, the gap between germline ends came to 4 bases. This CDR3 has 13 residues. The CDR3 bases are TGTGCCAGCAGCGTAGAGAGTGGAAACACCATATATTTT. The encoded protein is CASSVESGNTIYF.

The chain is built from TRBV6-5 and TRBJ2-1; a weak D match, TRBD1 (6 bases). Germline V gene lookup returns CDR1 MNHEY and CDR2 SVGAGI. V gave up 6 bases and J gave up 4 bases, with 13 bases separating them. The CDR3 extends over 14 amino acids. The CDR3 sequence: CASSRTVEYNEQFF. CDR3 nucleotide sequence: TGTGCCAGCAGCCGGACAGTCGAGTACAATGAGCAGTTCTTC.

This clone appeared a few times. The CDR3 DNA reads as TGTGCCAGCGGAGACAGGGATCACAATGAGCAGTTCTTC. This translates into CASGDRDHNEQFF. The rearrangement links TRBV7-9 to TRBJ2-1, with 7 bases lining up with TRBD1. The CDR3 is 13 amino acids. CDR1 SEHNR and CDR2 FQNEAQ come from the germline V gene (reference sequence). J was trimmed by 5 bases and V by 8 bases; bases with no gene match: 6.

V usage is TRBV27 and J usage is TRBJ2-1, with 7 nucleotides matching TRBD2. Germline V gives CDR1 MNHEY, CDR2 SMNVEV (reference sequence). J was trimmed by 8 bases and V by 2 bases; bases with no gene match: 9. The CDR3 has 15 amino acids. The CDR3 DNA is TGTGCCAGCAGTTTAAGGGAGGGCCTTGAGGATGAGCAGTTCTTC. Amino acids: CASSLREGLEDEQFF.

V gene TRBV5-1 combines with J gene TRBJ2-2; tentative D call: TRBD1 (5 bases). Near its end, the DNA agrees better with TRBJ1-3, so the J call may be wrong. The CDR3 consists of 15 residues. Germline values: CDR1 SGHRS, CDR2 YFSETQ. The CDR3: CASSTGGDSGNTIYF. CDR3 sequence (DNA): TGCGCCAGCAGCACCGGAGGGGACTCTGGAAACACCATATATTTT.

Details on this clone: An end of the junction does not agree with germline; a read error may underlie this. This rearrangement joins TRBV11-3 to TRBJ1-5; the D is unclear. There are 12 residues in the CDR3. Germline V gene data show CDR1 as SGHNT and CDR2 as YENEEA. The CDR3 coding sequence is TGTGCCAGCAGTTTAGGCGATCAGCCCCAGCATTTT. This codes for CASSLGDQPQHF.

The chain couples TRBV28 to TRBJ2-3; 9 nucleotides agree with TRBD2. Germline V gives CDR1 MDHEN, CDR2 SYDVKM. The CDR3 covers 15 residues. Unmatched junction bases numbered 4, after V lost 4 bases and J lost 2 bases. As DNA, the CDR3 is TGTGCCAGCAGTTCCCCGGGACTAGCCACAGATACGCAGTATTTT. Translating it yields CASSSPGLATDTQYF.

The chain carries TRBV7-2 and TRBJ1-6; maybe TRBD1 (5 bases). V was clipped by 6 bases and J by 6 bases, with 12 bases between them. Germline V lookup: CDR1 SGHTA, CDR2 FQGNSA. This CDR3 has 14 residues. This CDR3 is CASSLSGGNSPLHF. The CDR3 DNA sequence: TGTGCCAGCAGTCTCTCGGGGGGTAATTCACCCCTCCACTTT. Drawing the rest from reference TRBV7-2 and TRBJ1-6, the complete variable domain is GAGVSQSPSNKVTEKGKDVELRCDPISGHTALYWYRQSLGQGLEFLIYFQGNSAPDKSGLPSDRFSAERTGGSVSTLTIQRTQQEDSAVYLCASSLSGGNSPLHFGNGTRLTVT.

The gene calls are TRBV6-1 and TRBJ1-5, with 10 bases matching TRBD1. V trimming: 1 base; J trimming: 6 bases; junction bases outside the gene matches: 0. The CDR3 is 14 residues long. Germline V gene sequence: CDR1 MNHNS, CDR2 SASEGT. This chain's CDR3 is CASSEGQGAQPQHF. Written as DNA, the CDR3 is TGTGCCAGCAGTGAAGGACAGGGGGCTCAGCCCCAGCATTTT.

The J gene is TRBJ2-7, the V gene TRBV7-3; 7 bases fit TRBD1. J gave up 2 bases and V 6 bases, and 4 bases lay outside the gene matches. The CDR3 extends over 13 amino acids. Germline V gene sequence: CDR1 SGHTA, CDR2 FQGTGA. CDR3 nucleotide sequence: TGTGCCAGCAGTTTGGGACAGCCCTACGAGCAGTACTTC. Protein sequence: CASSLGQPYEQYF.

This chain uses TRBV7-9 with TRBJ2-7, with 8 nucleotides matching TRBD1. Germline V lookup: CDR1 SEHNR, CDR2 FQNEAQ (reference sequence). The trim removed 4 bases at V and 9 bases at J, leaving 11 bases unmatched. This CDR3 contains 14 residues. The CDR3 sequence: CASSSAARTGTQYF. CDR3 DNA: TGTGCCAGCAGCTCGGCGGCTAGGACAGGGACGCAGTACTTC.

The V and J genes are TRBV11-2 and TRBJ1-2, with D maybe TRBD1 (5 bases). Germline CDR1 reads SGHAT; CDR2 reads FQNNGV. CDR3 length: 14 amino acids. The ends were cut back, 5 bases at V and 0 bases at J, with 10 bases in the middle. CDR3 in amino acids: CASSLRQTNYGYTF. The CDR3 DNA is TGTGCCAGCAGCCTAAGACAGACTAACTATGGCTACACCTTC.